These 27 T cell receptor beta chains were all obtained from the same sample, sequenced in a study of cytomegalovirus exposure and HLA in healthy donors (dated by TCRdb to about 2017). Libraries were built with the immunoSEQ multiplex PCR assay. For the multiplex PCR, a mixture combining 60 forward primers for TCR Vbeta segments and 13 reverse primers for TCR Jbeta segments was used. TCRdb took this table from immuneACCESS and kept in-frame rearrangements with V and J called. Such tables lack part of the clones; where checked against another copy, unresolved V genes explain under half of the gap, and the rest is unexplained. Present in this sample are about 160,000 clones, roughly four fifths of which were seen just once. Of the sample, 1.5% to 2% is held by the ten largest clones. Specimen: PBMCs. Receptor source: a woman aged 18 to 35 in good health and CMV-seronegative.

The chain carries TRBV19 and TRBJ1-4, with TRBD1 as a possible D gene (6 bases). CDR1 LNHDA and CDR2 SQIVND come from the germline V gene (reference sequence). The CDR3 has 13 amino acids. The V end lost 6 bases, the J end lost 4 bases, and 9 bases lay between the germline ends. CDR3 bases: TGTGCCAGTAGCCGGACAGTTAATGAAAAACTGTTTTTT. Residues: CASSRTVNEKLFF.

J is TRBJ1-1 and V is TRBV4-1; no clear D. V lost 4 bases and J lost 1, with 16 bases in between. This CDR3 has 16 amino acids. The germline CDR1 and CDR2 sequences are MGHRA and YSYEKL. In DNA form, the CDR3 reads TGCGCCAGCAGCCGGGAAGAGGTCGGAGGGAACACTGAAGCTTTCTTT. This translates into CASSREEVGGNTEAFF.

This CDR3 is CASSLDRGLSGYTF. The CDR3 DNA reads TGCGCCAGCAGCCTGGACAGGGGGCTATCTGGCTACACCTTC. The rearrangement uses TRBV5-1 and TRBJ1-2; TRBD1 aligns across 11 bases. The trim removed 4 bases at V and 7 bases at J, leaving 6 bases unmatched. In germline, CDR1 is SGHRS, CDR2 YFSETQ. The CDR3 consists of 14 residues.

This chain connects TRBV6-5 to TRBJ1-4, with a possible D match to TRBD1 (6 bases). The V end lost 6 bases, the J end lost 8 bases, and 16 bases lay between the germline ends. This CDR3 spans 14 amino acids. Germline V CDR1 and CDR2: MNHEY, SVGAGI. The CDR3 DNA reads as TGTGCCAGCAGCCCCCAAGACAGGAGGGAAAAACTGTTTTTT. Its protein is CASSPQDRREKLFF.

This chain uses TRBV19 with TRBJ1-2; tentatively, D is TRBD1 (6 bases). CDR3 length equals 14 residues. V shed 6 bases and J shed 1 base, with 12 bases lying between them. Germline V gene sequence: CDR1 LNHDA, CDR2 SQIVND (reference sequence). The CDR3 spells CASRDYRDNYGYTF. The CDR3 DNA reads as TGTGCCAGTAGGGATTACAGGGATAACTATGGCTACACCTTC.

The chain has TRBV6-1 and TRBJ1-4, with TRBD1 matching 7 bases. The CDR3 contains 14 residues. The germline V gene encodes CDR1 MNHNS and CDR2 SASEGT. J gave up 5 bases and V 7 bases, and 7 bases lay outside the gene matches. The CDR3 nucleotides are TGTGCCAGCATTTCGGGGACAGTAAATGAAAAACTGTTTTTT. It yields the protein CASISGTVNEKLFF.

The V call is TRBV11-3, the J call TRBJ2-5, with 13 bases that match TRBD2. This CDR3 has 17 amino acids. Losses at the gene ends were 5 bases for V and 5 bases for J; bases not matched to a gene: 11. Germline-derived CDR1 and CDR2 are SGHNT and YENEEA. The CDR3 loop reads CASSRTSGRSGGETQYF. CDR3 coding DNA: TGTGCCAGCAGCCGGACTAGCGGGAGAAGCGGTGGTGAGACCCAGTACTTC. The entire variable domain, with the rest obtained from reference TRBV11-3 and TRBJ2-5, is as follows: EAGVVQSPRYKIIEKKQPVAFWCNPISGHNTLYWYLQNLGQGPELLIRYENEEAVDDSQLPKDRFSAERLKGVDSTLKIQPAELGDSAVYLCASSRTSGRSGGETQYFGPGTRLLVL.

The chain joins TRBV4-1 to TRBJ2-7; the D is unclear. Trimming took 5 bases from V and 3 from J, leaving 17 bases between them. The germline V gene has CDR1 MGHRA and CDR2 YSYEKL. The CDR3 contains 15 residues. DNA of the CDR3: TGCGCCAGCAGCGTACGCCGCGGTTCTCTCTACGAGCAGTACTTC. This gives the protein CASSVRRGSLYEQYF.

The CDR3 is CASSSGQGVETQYF. CDR3 nucleotides: TGCGCCAGCAGCTCGGGACAGGGGGTTGAGACCCAGTACTTC. The chain employs TRBV5-1 and TRBJ2-5, with 11 bases that match TRBD1. The CDR3 is made up of 14 amino acids. J gave up 5 bases and V 3 bases, and 3 bases lay outside the gene matches. The germline CDR1 and CDR2 sequences are SGHRS and YFSETQ.

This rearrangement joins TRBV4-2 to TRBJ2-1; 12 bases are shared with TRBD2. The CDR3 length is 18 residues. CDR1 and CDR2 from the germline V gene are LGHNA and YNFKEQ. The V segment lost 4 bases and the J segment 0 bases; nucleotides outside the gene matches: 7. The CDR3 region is CASSRTSGTLGSYNEQFF. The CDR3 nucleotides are TGTGCCAGCAGCCGGACTAGCGGGACCCTAGGCTCCTACAATGAGCAGTTCTTC.

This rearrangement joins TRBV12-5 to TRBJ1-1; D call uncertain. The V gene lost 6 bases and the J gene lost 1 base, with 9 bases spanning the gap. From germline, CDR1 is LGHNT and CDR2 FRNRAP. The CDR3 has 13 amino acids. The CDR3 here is CASGRPGNTEAFF. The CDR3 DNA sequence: TGTGCTAGTGGCCGACCAGGGAACACTGAAGCTTTCTTT.

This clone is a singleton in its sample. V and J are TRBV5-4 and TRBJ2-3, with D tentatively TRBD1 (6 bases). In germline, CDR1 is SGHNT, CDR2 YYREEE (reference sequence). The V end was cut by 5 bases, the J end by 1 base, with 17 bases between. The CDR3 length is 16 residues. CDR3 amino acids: CASSYRRGLGTDTQYF. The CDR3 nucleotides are TGTGCCAGCAGTTATCGCAGGGGTCTCGGCACAGATACGCAGTATTTT.

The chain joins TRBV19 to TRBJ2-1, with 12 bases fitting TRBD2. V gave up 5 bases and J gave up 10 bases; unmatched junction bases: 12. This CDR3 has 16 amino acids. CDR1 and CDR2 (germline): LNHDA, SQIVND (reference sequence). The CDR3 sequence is CASSPGLAGSPGEQFF. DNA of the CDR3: TGTGCCAGTAGTCCCGGACTAGCGGGGTCCCCTGGGGAGCAGTTCTTC.

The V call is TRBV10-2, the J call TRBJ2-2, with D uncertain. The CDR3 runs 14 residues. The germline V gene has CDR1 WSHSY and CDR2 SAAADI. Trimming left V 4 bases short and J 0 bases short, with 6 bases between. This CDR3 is CASSGVANTGELFF. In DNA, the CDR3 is TGCGCCAGCAGTGGAGTTGCGAACACCGGGGAGCTGTTTTTT.

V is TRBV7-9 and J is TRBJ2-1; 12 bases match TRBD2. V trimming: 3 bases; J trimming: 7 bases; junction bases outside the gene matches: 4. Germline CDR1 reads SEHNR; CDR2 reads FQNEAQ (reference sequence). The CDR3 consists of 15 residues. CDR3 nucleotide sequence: TGTGCCAGCAGCTTGCTAGCGGGGGGGCGGAATGAGCAGTTCTTC. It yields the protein CASSLLAGGRNEQFF.

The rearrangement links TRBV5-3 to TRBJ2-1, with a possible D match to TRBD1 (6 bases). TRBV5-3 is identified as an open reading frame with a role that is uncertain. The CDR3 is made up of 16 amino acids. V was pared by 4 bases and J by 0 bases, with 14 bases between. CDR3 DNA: TGTGCCAGAAGCACAGACAGGCCCATCTCCTACAATGAGCAGTTCTTC. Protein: CARSTDRPISYNEQFF.

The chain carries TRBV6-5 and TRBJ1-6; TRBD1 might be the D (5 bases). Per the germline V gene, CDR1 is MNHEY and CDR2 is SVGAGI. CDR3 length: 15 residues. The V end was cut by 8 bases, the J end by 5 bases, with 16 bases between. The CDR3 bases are TGTGCCAGCCGGCGGGGGGGGTTGCATAATTCACCCCTCCACTTT. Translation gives CASRRGGLHNSPLHF.

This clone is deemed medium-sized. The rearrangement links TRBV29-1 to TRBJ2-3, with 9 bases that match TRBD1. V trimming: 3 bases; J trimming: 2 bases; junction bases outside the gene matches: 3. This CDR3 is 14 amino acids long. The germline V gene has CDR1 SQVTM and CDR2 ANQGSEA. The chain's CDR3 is CSVEGQGFTDTQYF. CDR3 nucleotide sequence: TGCAGCGTTGAGGGACAGGGTTTCACAGATACGCAGTATTTT.

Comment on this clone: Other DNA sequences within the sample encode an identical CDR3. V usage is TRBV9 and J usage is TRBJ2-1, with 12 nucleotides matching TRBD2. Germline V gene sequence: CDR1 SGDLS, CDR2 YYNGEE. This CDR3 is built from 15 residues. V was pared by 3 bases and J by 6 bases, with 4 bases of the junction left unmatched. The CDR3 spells CASSASGRASNEQFF. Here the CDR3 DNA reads TGTGCCAGCAGCGCTAGCGGGAGGGCGTCCAATGAGCAGTTCTTC.

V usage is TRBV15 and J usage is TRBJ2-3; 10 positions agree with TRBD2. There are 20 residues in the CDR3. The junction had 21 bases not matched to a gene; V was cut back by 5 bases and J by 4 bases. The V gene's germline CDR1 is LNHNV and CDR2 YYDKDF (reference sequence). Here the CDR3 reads CATSGKSGRVSGWHADTQYF. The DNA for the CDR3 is TGTGCCACCAGCGGGAAAAGCGGGAGGGTCTCCGGTTGGCATGCAGATACGCAGTATTTT.

The CDR3 spells CASSTSVRVVPSYGYTF. DNA for the CDR3: TGTGCCAGTAGTACCTCTGTCCGAGTGGTCCCTAGCTATGGCTACACCTTC. The rearrangement joins TRBV19 to TRBJ1-2; D not resolved. Deletions cut 4 bases from V and 4 bases from J, with 22 bases between. This CDR3 contains 17 residues. The germline V gene encodes CDR1 LNHDA and CDR2 SQIVND (reference sequence).

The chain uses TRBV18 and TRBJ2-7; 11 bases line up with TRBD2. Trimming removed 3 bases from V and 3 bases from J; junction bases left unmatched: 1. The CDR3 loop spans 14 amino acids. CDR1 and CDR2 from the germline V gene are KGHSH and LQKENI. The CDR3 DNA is TGTGCCAGCTCACCGGGACTAGCGGTCTACGAGCAGTACTTC. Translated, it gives CASSPGLAVYEQYF.

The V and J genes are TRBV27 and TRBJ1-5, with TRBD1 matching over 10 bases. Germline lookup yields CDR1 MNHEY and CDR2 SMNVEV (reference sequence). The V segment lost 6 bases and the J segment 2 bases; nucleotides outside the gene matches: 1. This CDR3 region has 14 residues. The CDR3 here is CASRTGGGNQPQHF. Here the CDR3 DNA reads TGTGCCAGCAGGACAGGGGGCGGCAATCAGCCCCAGCATTTT.

CDR3 sequence reads: CASSLPGQGYEQYF. The CDR3 DNA reads TGTGCCAGCAGCCTCCCGGGACAGGGTTACGAGCAGTACTTC. The chain couples TRBV7-9 to TRBJ2-7; 9 bases are shared with TRBD1. Germline CDR1 reads SEHNR; CDR2 reads FQNEAQ (reference sequence). This CDR3 has 14 residues. V lost 5 bases to trimming and J lost 4 bases; unmatched junction nucleotides: 6.

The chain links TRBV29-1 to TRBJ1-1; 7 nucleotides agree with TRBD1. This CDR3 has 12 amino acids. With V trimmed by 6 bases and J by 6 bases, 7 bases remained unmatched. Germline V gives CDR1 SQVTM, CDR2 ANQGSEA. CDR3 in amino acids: CSVRQGGAEAFF. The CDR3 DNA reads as TGCAGCGTGCGACAGGGTGGGGCTGAAGCTTTCTTT.

CDR3 residues: CASSPGLAGELELFF. The CDR3 DNA reads as TGTGCCAGCAGCCCCGGACTAGCGGGGGAGCTGGAGCTGTTTTTT. This chain uses TRBV13 with TRBJ2-2; TRBD2 agrees at 13 bases. Germline CDR1 and CDR2: PRHDT and FYEKMQ (reference sequence). The V segment lost 5 bases and the J segment 10 bases; nucleotides outside the gene matches: 7. There are 15 residues in the CDR3.

The CDR3, as DNA: TGTGCCAGCAGCGTCACAGGGGGGATCTCTGGAAACACCATATATTTT. This sequence encodes CASSVTGGISGNTIYF. The chain has TRBV9 and TRBJ1-3, with 8 positions matching TRBD1. CDR1 is SGDLS, CDR2 YYNGEE, per germline. The CDR3 extends over 16 amino acids. The V segment lost 2 bases and the J segment 0 bases; nucleotides outside the gene matches: 4.